The next 10 T cell receptor beta chains were all read from a single sample in a study of T cell repertoires in cytomegalovirus infection. Antigen specificity for these receptors is unknown. TCRdb recomputed calls from the reads with MiXCR, one row per CDR3 protein. Here the sample spans approximately 910,000 distinct CDR3 sequences, roughly 30% being singletons. The source was cultured CD8+ T cells from PBMCs, collected from culture after CMV antigen stimulation. The receptors were sampled from a human donor in good health (CMV status not recorded). Some clones in this sample may be carry-over from other donors' samples.

The J gene is TRBJ1-3, the V gene TRBV7-9; D uncertain. Trimming stripped 5 bases from V and 1 base from J, with 12 bases between. Looked up from germline, CDR1 is SEHNR and CDR2 is FQNEAQ (reference sequence). CDR3 length: 15 amino acids. CDR3 residues: CASSLPRSSGNTIYF. The CDR3 nucleotides read TGTGCCAGCAGCCTCCCCCGAAGTTCTGGAAACACCATATATTTT.

This clonotype has just one count. V and J are TRBV19 and TRBJ1-2, with TRBD1 identical over 7 bases. This CDR3 has 14 amino acids. Germline values: CDR1 LNHDA, CDR2 SQIVND (reference sequence). J lost 8 bases, V lost 2 bases, and 8 bases had no gene match. The CDR3 nucleotides are TGTGCCAGTAGTATAAAAGGGGGCGCGGGGGGCTACACCTTC. It is translated as CASSIKGGAGGYTF.

This clonotype turned up a few times. The chain couples TRBV10-3 to TRBJ2-7; no clear D gene. CDR3 size: 13 residues. V was trimmed by 0 bases and J by 5 bases, leaving 8 bases between them. Germline values: CDR1 ENHRY, CDR2 SYGVKD. CDR3 DNA sequence: TGTGCCATCAGTGAGTCTCCAGGACACGAGCAGTACGTC. Residues: CAISESPGHEQYV.

The CDR3 sequence is CASSRRTGDSYEQYF. The DNA of the CDR3 is TGCGCCAGCAGCCGGAGGACAGGGGACTCCTACGAGCAGTACTTC. The V and J genes are TRBV4-1 and TRBJ2-7, with TRBD1 matching 9 bases. CDR3 size: 15 residues. Germline V gene sequence: CDR1 MGHRA, CDR2 YSYEKL. Trimming removed 4 bases from V and 0 bases from J; junction bases left unmatched: 4.

V is TRBV19 and J is TRBJ1-1; the D gene is possibly TRBD1 (6 bases). Germline CDR1 LNHDA, CDR2 SQIVND (reference sequence). With 11 bases removed from V and 1 base from J, the gap between germline ends came to 11 bases. The CDR3 is made up of 12 amino acids. The CDR3 sequence is CASGHPNTEAFF. DNA for the CDR3: TGTGCCTCGGGACACCCGAACACTGAAGCTTTCTTT.

This clonotype showed up just a few times. The J gene is TRBJ1-4, the V gene TRBV2; perhaps TRBD1 as D (5 bases). The CDR3 spans 15 residues. Germline V gene data show CDR1 as SNHLY and CDR2 as FYNNEI. The V end lost 6 bases, the J end lost 7 bases, and 18 bases lay between the germline ends. CDR3: CASRGLGGELEKLFF. The CDR3 bases are TGTGCCAGCAGGGGTCTGGGAGGGGAACTTGAAAAACTGTTTTTT.

The V gene is TRBV7-8, the J gene TRBJ1-2; 10 nucleotides agree with TRBD1. The CDR3 length is 16 residues. J lost 4 bases, V lost 5 bases, and 10 bases had no gene match. Germline values: CDR1 SGHVS, CDR2 FQNEAQ. CDR3 nucleotide sequence: TGTGCCAGCAGCGACGTTGGACAGGGGGTTAGCTATGGCTACACCTTC. Translated, it gives CASSDVGQGVSYGYTF.

The V gene is TRBV28, the J gene TRBJ2-1; tentative D call: TRBD1 (5 bases). The CDR3 has 16 amino acids. The germline V gene encodes CDR1 MDHEN and CDR2 SYDVKM. V was trimmed by 6 bases and J by 0 bases, leaving 15 bases between them. The CDR3 spells CASSVLTELSYNEQFF. CDR3 bases: TGTGCCAGCAGCGTTTTGACAGAGCTCTCCTACAATGAGCAGTTCTTC. The full variable domain, in which reference TRBV28 and TRBJ2-1 provide the parts outside the CDR3, is DVKVTQSSRYLVKRTGEKVFLECVQDMDHENMFWYRQDPGLGLRLIYFSYDVKMKEKGDIPEGYSVSREKKERFSLILESASTNQTSMYLCASSVLTELSYNEQFFGPGTRLTVL.

This rearrangement joins TRBV10-3 to TRBJ1-1; maybe TRBD1 (5 bases). Germline assignment: CDR1 ENHRY and CDR2 SYGVKD. Trimming took 2 bases from V and 1 from J, leaving 11 bases between them. This CDR3 region has 15 residues. This CDR3 reads CAISEMDNPNTEAFF. The DNA for the CDR3 is TGTGCCATCAGTGAGATGGACAATCCGAACACTGAAGCTTTCTTT.

This clonotype was observed a handful of times. The V call is TRBV14, the J call TRBJ2-7; D is unclear. CDR1 and CDR2 from the germline V gene are SGHDN and FVKESK. The CDR3 length is 15 residues. V was cut by 1 base and J by 1 base, with 11 bases left in between. The CDR3 loop is CASSQGASHSYEQYF. The CDR3 DNA sequence: TGTGCCAGCAGCCAAGGGGCCTCGCATTCCTACGAGCAGTACTTC. Combining the CDR3 with reference TRBV14 and TRBJ2-7 gives the whole variable domain EAGVTQFPSHSVIEKGQTVTLRCDPISGHDNLYWYRRVMGKEIKFLLHFVKESKQDESGMPNNRFLAERTGGTYSTLKVQPAELEDSGVYFCASSQGASHSYEQYFGPGTRLTVT.